These T cell receptor beta chains were read from a single sample in a study of technical replicates of blood from several donors. Generated by immunoSEQ multiplex PCR, the TCRdb table keeps only in-frame clones and is missing some. Among 70,000 to 85,000 clones listed, over 80% were seen once. Sequencing was carried out using T cells isolated from PBMCs. The receptors come from a human donor in good health. Each CDR3 is given with its conserved first and last residue. D genes are given only for firm matches. Not all rows give a size; the values are once, few, many and, for expanded clones, a class.

-	-	18	TRBJ2-6	TRBV5-1	TGCGCCAGCAGCTCTACATTTCAGCGGAGCTCTGGGGCCAACGTCCTGACTTTC	CASSSTFQRSSGANVLTF
-	TRBD2	15	TRBJ2-1	TRBV18	TGTGCCAGCTCCCGACTAGCGGGGACTTACAATGAGCAGTTCTTC	CASSRLAGTYNEQFF
-	-	13	TRBJ1-1	TRBV10-1	TGCGCCAGCAGTGGCCCTCCGAGTTTTGAAGCTTTCTTT	CASSGPPSFEAFF
-	TRBD2	14	TRBJ2-7	TRBV7-2	TGTGCCAGCAGCTTAAGTGGCGGGAGCTACGAGCAGTACTTC	CASSLSGGSYEQYF
-	-	17	TRBJ2-7	TRBV21-1	TGTGCCAGCAGCAAAAGGGGAAGCCGAGCGGGAGGGTACGAGCAGTACTTC	CASSKRGSRAGGYEQYF
-	-	13	TRBJ2-7	TRBV5-1	TGCGCCAGCAGCCCGTACAGCTCCTACGAGCAGTACTTC	CASSPYSSYEQYF
once	-	15	TRBJ2-2	TRBV4-1	TGCGCCAGCAGCATTCAAACTGGGAACACCGGGGAGCTGTTTTTT	CASSIQTGNTGELFF
-	-	14	TRBJ2-5	TRBV9	TGTGCCAGCAGCGTAGAGGCAGGGTGGGAGACCCAGTACTTC	CASSVEAGWETQYF
-	-	13	TRBJ2-7	TRBV5-1	TGCGCCAGCCGAGGGTCCGAGGGCTACGAGCAGTACTTC	CASRGSEGYEQYF
once	TRBD2	18	TRBJ2-3	TRBV7-9	TGTGCCAGCAGCTTAGCGCTCCTCAACGGGAGGCCCACAGATACGCAGTATTTT	CASSLALLNGRPTDTQYF
-	-	11	TRBJ2-3	TRBV13	TGTGCCAGCTCTTCCACAGATACGCAGTATTTT	CASSSTDTQYF
-	-	14	TRBJ2-7	TRBV28	TGTGCCAGCAGGGACACCCGTGGGCCCTACGAGCAGTACTTC	CASRDTRGPYEQYF
-	TRBD2	17	TRBJ2-1	TRBV9	TGTGCCAGCAGCGGAACCAGTACTAGCGGGAGAACGAATGAGCAGTTCTTC	CASSGTSTSGRTNEQFF
-	TRBD1	14	TRBJ1-1	TRBV29-1	TGCAGCGTTGAGGGAGGACAGGGGAGCACTGAAGCTTTCTTT	CSVEGGQGSTEAFF
-	-	16	TRBJ2-3	TRBV2	TGTGCCAGCAGTGCATTACAGGGGACTAGCACAGATACGCAGTATTTT	CASSALQGTSTDTQYF
-	TRBD2	15	TRBJ2-7	TRBV10-1	TGCGCCAGCAGTGAGGGGACTAGCGGGAGCTACGAGCAGTACTTC	CASSEGTSGSYEQYF
-	-	13	TRBJ2-7	TRBV7-7	TGTGCTAGCAGCCCCGGTACCGGGTACGAGCAGTACTTC	CASSPGTGYEQYF
-	-	17	TRBJ1-1	TRBV4-2	TGTGCCAGCAGCCAAGGGGCGGGGGGAGTAATGGACACTGAAGCTTTCTTT	CASSQGAGGVMDTEAFF
-	TRBD2	16	TRBJ2-7	TRBV18	TGTGCCAGCTCACAACCGGGACTAGCGGGAGTCCACGAGCAGTACTTC	CASSQPGLAGVHEQYF
-	TRBD2	13	TRBJ2-2	TRBV30	TGTGCCTGGAGGGGGACTAGCACCGGGGAGCTGTTTTTT	CAWRGTSTGELFF
-	TRBD1	13	TRBJ1-1	TRBV5-1	TGCGCCAGCAGCTTTGGACAGGGACGAGAAGCTTTCTTT	CASSFGQGREAFF
-	-	14	TRBJ2-2	TRBV6-1	TGTGCCAGCAGTGAACTACAGGGAATCGGGGAGCTGTTTTTT	CASSELQGIGELFF
-	-	13	TRBJ2-3	TRBV11-2	TGTGCCAGCAGCCCCCTAGCAATTGGTACGCAGTATTTT	CASSPLAIGTQYF
-	-	14	TRBJ2-2	TRBV9	TGTGCCAGCAGCTTTGACGGGATTGACGGGGAGCTGTTTTTT	CASSFDGIDGELFF
-	-	14	TRBJ1-1	TRBV28	TGTGCCAGCAGTTTTACCGGGTTGAACACTGAAGCTTTCTTT	CASSFTGLNTEAFF
once	-	13	TRBJ2-7	TRBV27	TGTGCCAGCAGTTTAGGGGGCGCTTCCGAGCAGTACTTC	CASSLGGASEQYF
-	-	13	TRBJ1-4	TRBV19	TGTGCCAGTTCACAGGGAACTAATGAAAAACTGTTTTTT	CASSQGTNEKLFF
-	-	14	TRBJ1-2	TRBV5-8	TGTGCCAGCAGCTTGTCACAGGGCCCCTATGGCTACACCTTC	CASSLSQGPYGYTF